The clone carrying this T cell receptor beta chain showed up many times. The CDR3 has 13 amino acids. Germline lookup yields CDR1 SEHNR and CDR2 FQNEAQ (reference sequence). V lost 10 bases to trimming and J lost 4 bases; unmatched junction nucleotides: 6. The data were obtained in a study of T cells in Graves' hyperthyroidism and ophthalmopathy. RNA transcripts served as the template for amplifying TCR beta CDR3 regions. The study used the HTBI primer set for a first-round RT-PCR of the TCR CDR3. TCRdb reprocessed the multiplex PCR reads with MiXCR, giving one entry per CDR3 protein. The sample holds 300,000 to 400,000 distinct CDR3 sequences; roughly 18% are singletons and the top ten take roughly 49%. Patients aged 18 to 65 had newly diagnosed hyperthyroidism that had lasted under 2 months.

The sequence derives from a woman aged 45-65 years with Graves' hyperthyroidism. The sample consisted of blood. The chain employs TRBV7-9 and TRBJ2-1; TRBD2 agrees at 8 bases. The CDR3 is CATGSGSYNEQFF. Written as DNA, the CDR3 is TGTGCCACGGGAAGCGGGAGTTACAATGAGCAGTTCTTC.